This T cell receptor beta chain comes out of a study of cytomegalovirus exposure and HLA in healthy donors. General observations from the study: Later on, an analysis found that several of the most significant clusters appeared to be linked to common viral pathogens, which included parvovirus B19.

Primers: 60 Vbeta forward and 13 Jbeta reverse. Only in-frame clones appear in the TCRdb table, and some are missing; sequencing was by immunoSEQ multiplex PCR. The sample lists approximately 110,000 clones; 9.5% to 15% were seen once. As regards this clone: Its antigen is unidentified.

This receptor was obtained from a man aged 35-49 years in good health and CMV-seropositive. Sequencing was carried out using PBMCs.

CDR3 residues: CASSYMDNSYNEQFF. For the CDR3, the DNA is TGTGCCAGCAGTTACATGGACAACTCCTACAATGAGCAGTTCTTC. The chain joins TRBV6-5 to TRBJ2-1; possible D gene TRBD1, 5 bases. V was clipped by 2 bases and J by 0 bases, with 8 bases between them. This CDR3 comprises 15 residues. Germline loops: CDR1 MNHEY, CDR2 SVGAGI.